A selection of T cell receptor beta chains follows, all from one sample in a study of cytomegalovirus exposure and HLA in healthy donors. Data came from immunoSEQ multiplex PCR; TCRdb stores just in-frame clones and leaves some out. The table shows about 140,000 clones, with roughly 73% occurring only once. Sequenced sample: PBMCs. These receptors all come from a female donor in good health and CMV-seronegative. The CDR3 runs from the conserved cysteine through the conserved F or W. A D gene is named only where the DNA matches it firmly. The size field is filled for only some rows; it gives once, few, many or a size class.

v_call	j_call	clone_size	d_call	cdr3_aa	cdr3_nt
TRBV15	TRBJ2-1	-	-	CATSRDLVRGNEQFF	TGTGCCACCAGCAGAGATCTTGTCCGGGGAAATGAGCAGTTCTTC
TRBV11-3	TRBJ2-7	few	-	CASSWGVRGTYEQYF	TGTGCCAGCAGCTGGGGGGTAAGGGGCACCTACGAGCAGTACTTC
TRBV25-1	TRBJ1-2	-	TRBD1	CASSNPGTDNYGYTF	TGTGCCAGCTCTAACCCCGGGACAGACAACTATGGCTACACCTTC
TRBV11-2	TRBJ2-7	-	TRBD1	CASSLAQGSTYEQYF	TGTGCCAGCAGCTTAGCACAGGGGTCGACCTACGAGCAGTACTTC
TRBV12-5	TRBJ1-1	-	-	CASGNRESNTEAFF	TGTGCTAGTGGTAACAGGGAATCTAACACTGAAGCTTTCTTT
TRBV5-6	TRBJ1-1	few	-	CASSPLGRGGEAFF	TGTGCCAGCAGCCCACTCGGGAGGGGTGGTGAAGCTTTCTTT
TRBV11-3	TRBJ2-3	-	-	CASSLQLSSDTQYF	TGTGCCAGCAGCTTACAACTGAGCTCAGATACGCAGTATTTT
TRBV10-2	TRBJ2-1	-	-	CASSAYLGGSQNNEQFF	TGCGCCAGCAGCGCCTACCTTGGGGGCTCGCAAAACAATGAGCAGTTCTTC
TRBV4-2	TRBJ2-3	-	-	CASSLQHEVGGRRTDTQYF	TGTGCCAGCAGTCTACAACACGAGGTAGGCGGGCGCCGCACAGATACGCAGTATTTT
TRBV11-3	TRBJ2-7	-	-	CASSLARTDPYF	TGTGCCAGCAGCTTAGCCCGGACAGATCCTTACTTC
TRBV5-1	TRBJ2-2	-	-	CASWGDGTNTGELFF	TGCGCCAGCTGGGGGGACGGGACGAACACCGGGGAGCTGTTTTTT
TRBV5-1	TRBJ2-1	-	-	CASSLDLVPSNEQFF	TGCGCCAGCAGCTTGGACCTAGTCCCCTCCAATGAGCAGTTCTTC
TRBV21-1	TRBJ2-7	-	-	CASSKGGGTSGVNSYEQYF	TGTGCCAGCAGCAAAGGGGGGGGGACTAGCGGGGTGAACTCCTACGAGCAGTACTTC
TRBV25-1	TRBJ1-2	once	TRBD1	CASSDWDSWNYGYTF	TGTGCCAGCAGTGATTGGGACAGCTGGAACTATGGCTACACCTTC
TRBV6-1	TRBJ2-7	-	TRBD2	CASSEPLLASGRHEQYF	TGTGCCAGCAGTGAACCCCTGCTTGCTAGCGGGAGGCACGAGCAGTACTTC
TRBV30	TRBJ2-7	once	-	CAWDRGGISYEQYF	TGTGCCTGGGACCGTGGCGGTATCTCCTACGAGCAGTACTTC
TRBV6-5	TRBJ2-7	few	-	CASSYPGSRQGEQYF	TGTGCCAGCAGTTACCCCGGGTCTCGGCAGGGAGAGCAGTACTTC
TRBV28	TRBJ1-2	-	-	CASMGGGSNYGYTF	TGTGCCAGCATGGGCGGGGGGTCTAACTATGGCTACACCTTC
TRBV20-1	TRBJ1-1	few	-	CSAIRDTEAFF	TGCAGTGCTATCAGGGACACTGAAGCTTTCTTT
TRBV27	TRBJ2-3	-	TRBD2	CASSLLSSGVSADTQYF	TGTGCCAGCAGTTTATTGTCTAGCGGGGTGAGCGCAGATACGCAGTATTTT
TRBV6-5	TRBJ2-7	-	-	CASSYQGRSGEQYF	TGTGCCAGCAGTTACCAGGGTCGAAGTGGCGAGCAGTACTTC
TRBV19	TRBJ1-1	-	-	CASSILDVEGAFF	TGTGCCAGTAGTATATTAGACGTCGAGGGAGCTTTCTTT
TRBV11-2	TRBJ2-7	-	TRBD1	CASSSRDRGIYEQYF	TGTGCCAGCAGCTCCCGGGACAGGGGAATATACGAGCAGTACTTC
TRBV19	TRBJ2-7	-	-	CASSSQGSSYEQYF	TGTGCCAGTAGCTCACAGGGTAGCTCCTACGAGCAGTACTTC
TRBV6-5	TRBJ2-3	few	TRBD2	CASKAGGATDTQYF	TGTGCCAGCAAAGCGGGAGGAGCAACAGATACGCAGTATTTT
TRBV9	TRBJ2-5	-	TRBD1	CASSVGRGWDQETQYF	TGTGCCAGCAGCGTAGGCAGGGGGTGGGACCAAGAGACCCAGTACTTC
TRBV27	TRBJ2-1	-	-	CASSFGDTGDEQFF	TGTGCCAGCAGTTTTGGGGACACGGGCGATGAGCAGTTCTTC
TRBV9	TRBJ2-3	-	TRBD2	CASSVAASGGATDTQYF	TGTGCCAGCAGCGTAGCAGCTAGCGGGGGGGCCACAGATACGCAGTATTTT
TRBV19	TRBJ1-4	-	-	CAGSTALNEKLFF	TGTGCCGGTTCGACAGCTCTTAATGAAAAACTGTTTTTT
TRBV5-1	TRBJ2-1	-	TRBD2	CASSYPSGQGPHEQFF	TGCGCCAGCAGCTACCCTAGCGGGCAGGGGCCACATGAGCAGTTCTTC
TRBV30	TRBJ2-1	-	-	CAWTEVPGNEQFF	TGTGCCTGGACAGAAGTTCCGGGCAATGAGCAGTTCTTC
TRBV19	TRBJ2-2	once	TRBD2	CASSITRTSGDPGELFF	TGTGCCAGTAGTATTACCCGGACTAGCGGAGACCCCGGGGAGCTGTTTTTT
TRBV5-1	TRBJ2-3	-	TRBD2	CASSTEKSGSPSTDTQYF	TGCGCCAGCAGCACGGAGAAGAGCGGGAGCCCTAGCACAGATACGCAGTATTTT
TRBV4-1	TRBJ2-3	-	TRBD2	CASTLTSGASTDTQYF	TGCGCCAGCACCTTGACTAGCGGGGCATCCACAGATACGCAGTATTTT
TRBV9	TRBJ1-3	-	-	CASSVGQSGNTIYF	TGTGCCAGCAGCGTAGGGCAGTCTGGAAACACCATATATTTT
TRBV2	TRBJ1-2	-	TRBD1	CASSESWTGVSGYTF	TGTGCCAGCAGTGAATCCTGGACAGGGGTTTCTGGCTACACCTTC
TRBV6-6	TRBJ2-5	-	TRBD1	CASSYSAGGTQYF	TGTGCCAGCAGTTACTCGGCAGGGGGGACCCAGTACTTC
TRBV10-1	TRBJ2-1	-	TRBD1	CASSEAPGQGPYNEQFF	TGCGCCAGCAGTGAGGCCCCGGGACAGGGGCCCTACAATGAGCAGTTCTTC
TRBV29-1	TRBJ2-1	-	TRBD1	CSTMTGINEQFF	TGCAGCACGATGACAGGGATCAATGAGCAGTTCTTC
TRBV7-7	TRBJ2-2	few	TRBD2	CASSPSGTNTGELFF	TGTGCTAGCAGCCCTAGCGGGACGAACACCGGGGAGCTGTTTTTT
TRBV2	TRBJ1-5	-	-	CASSLLGGQPQHF	TGTGCCAGCAGTTTACTGGGGGGGCAGCCCCAGCATTTT
TRBV6-5	TRBJ1-3	-	TRBD1	CASSGGQGMGNTIYF	TGTGCCAGCAGTGGAGGACAGGGTATGGGCAACACCATATATTTT
TRBV11-2	TRBJ2-7	-	TRBD2	CASSPRLAGTIYEQYF	TGTGCCAGCAGCCCGCGACTAGCGGGGACCATCTACGAGCAGTACTTC
TRBV28	TRBJ2-2	-	TRBD2	CASTPGGTGELFF	TGTGCCAGCACCCCGGGGGGCACCGGGGAGCTGTTTTTT
TRBV23-1	TRBJ1-5	-	TRBD1	CASSRDSYSNQPQHF	TGCGCCAGCAGCCGGGACAGTTATAGCAATCAGCCCCAGCATTTT
TRBV5-5	TRBJ2-7	-	-	CASSDRVILYEQYF	TGTGCCAGCAGCGACCGGGTCATTCTTTACGAGCAGTACTTC
TRBV6-5	TRBJ1-1	-	-	CASSRYQGYTEAFF	TGTGCCAGCAGTCGATATCAGGGATACACTGAAGCTTTCTTT
TRBV6-5	TRBJ1-2	-	TRBD1	CASSYGQGAFGYTF	TGTGCCAGCAGTTACGGGCAGGGGGCATTTGGCTACACCTTC
TRBV7-9	TRBJ2-5	-	TRBD2	CSSTPPQGLAEETQYF	TGTTCCAGCACCCCCCCCCAGGGACTAGCGGAAGAGACCCAGTACTTC
TRBV5-1	TRBJ2-5	-	-	CASSLVAGDQETQYF	TGCGCCAGCAGCTTGGTCGCAGGGGACCAAGAGACCCAGTACTTC
TRBV27	TRBJ2-2	-	-	CASSDTNTGELFF	TGTGCCAGCTCCGACACGAACACCGGGGAGCTGTTTTTT
TRBV5-5	TRBJ2-7	-	-	CASSFERGTGEQYF	TGTGCCAGCAGCTTCGAGCGCGGGACCGGCGAGCAGTACTTC
TRBV28	TRBJ1-2	-	TRBD1	CASKLPGTGAYGYTF	TGTGCCAGCAAGTTACCCGGGACAGGGGCGTATGGCTACACCTTC
TRBV6-1	TRBJ2-4	once	-	CASSGGGVGIQYF	TGTGCCAGCAGTGGTGGAGGGGTGGGCATTCAGTACTTC
TRBV18	TRBJ2-7	-	TRBD1	CASSPPGTGLREQYF	TGTGCCAGCTCACCTCCCGGGACAGGGCTCAGGGAGCAGTACTTC